This entry concerns a single T cell receptor beta chain. Its cognate antigen is unknown. Germline V gene data show CDR1 as LGHNA and CDR2 as YNFKEQ. The CDR3 totals 14 residues. Trimming removed 4 bases from V and 7 bases from J; junction bases left unmatched: 5. This record belongs to a study of T cell responses to AZD1222 COVID-19 vaccine. Assay used: immunoSEQ multiplex PCR; TCRdb lists only in-frame clones, some missing. Among around 120,000 clones listed, 88% were seen once. General study points: Seropositive status at baseline applied to only 5 or 6 AZD1222 recipients. The study sampled repertoires only after the peak T cell response. The study found Spike-specific TCR breadth and depth rose after two AZD1222 doses.

The input for sequencing was peripheral blood, taken on day 0 of AZD1222 vaccination. The clonotype comes from an adult in good health. The chain links TRBV4-2 to TRBJ1-2; 11 bases line up with TRBD1. Here the CDR3 DNA reads TGTGCCAGCAGCCGGGGACAGGGGGATGGTGGCTACACCTTC. This encodes CASSRGQGDGGYTF.